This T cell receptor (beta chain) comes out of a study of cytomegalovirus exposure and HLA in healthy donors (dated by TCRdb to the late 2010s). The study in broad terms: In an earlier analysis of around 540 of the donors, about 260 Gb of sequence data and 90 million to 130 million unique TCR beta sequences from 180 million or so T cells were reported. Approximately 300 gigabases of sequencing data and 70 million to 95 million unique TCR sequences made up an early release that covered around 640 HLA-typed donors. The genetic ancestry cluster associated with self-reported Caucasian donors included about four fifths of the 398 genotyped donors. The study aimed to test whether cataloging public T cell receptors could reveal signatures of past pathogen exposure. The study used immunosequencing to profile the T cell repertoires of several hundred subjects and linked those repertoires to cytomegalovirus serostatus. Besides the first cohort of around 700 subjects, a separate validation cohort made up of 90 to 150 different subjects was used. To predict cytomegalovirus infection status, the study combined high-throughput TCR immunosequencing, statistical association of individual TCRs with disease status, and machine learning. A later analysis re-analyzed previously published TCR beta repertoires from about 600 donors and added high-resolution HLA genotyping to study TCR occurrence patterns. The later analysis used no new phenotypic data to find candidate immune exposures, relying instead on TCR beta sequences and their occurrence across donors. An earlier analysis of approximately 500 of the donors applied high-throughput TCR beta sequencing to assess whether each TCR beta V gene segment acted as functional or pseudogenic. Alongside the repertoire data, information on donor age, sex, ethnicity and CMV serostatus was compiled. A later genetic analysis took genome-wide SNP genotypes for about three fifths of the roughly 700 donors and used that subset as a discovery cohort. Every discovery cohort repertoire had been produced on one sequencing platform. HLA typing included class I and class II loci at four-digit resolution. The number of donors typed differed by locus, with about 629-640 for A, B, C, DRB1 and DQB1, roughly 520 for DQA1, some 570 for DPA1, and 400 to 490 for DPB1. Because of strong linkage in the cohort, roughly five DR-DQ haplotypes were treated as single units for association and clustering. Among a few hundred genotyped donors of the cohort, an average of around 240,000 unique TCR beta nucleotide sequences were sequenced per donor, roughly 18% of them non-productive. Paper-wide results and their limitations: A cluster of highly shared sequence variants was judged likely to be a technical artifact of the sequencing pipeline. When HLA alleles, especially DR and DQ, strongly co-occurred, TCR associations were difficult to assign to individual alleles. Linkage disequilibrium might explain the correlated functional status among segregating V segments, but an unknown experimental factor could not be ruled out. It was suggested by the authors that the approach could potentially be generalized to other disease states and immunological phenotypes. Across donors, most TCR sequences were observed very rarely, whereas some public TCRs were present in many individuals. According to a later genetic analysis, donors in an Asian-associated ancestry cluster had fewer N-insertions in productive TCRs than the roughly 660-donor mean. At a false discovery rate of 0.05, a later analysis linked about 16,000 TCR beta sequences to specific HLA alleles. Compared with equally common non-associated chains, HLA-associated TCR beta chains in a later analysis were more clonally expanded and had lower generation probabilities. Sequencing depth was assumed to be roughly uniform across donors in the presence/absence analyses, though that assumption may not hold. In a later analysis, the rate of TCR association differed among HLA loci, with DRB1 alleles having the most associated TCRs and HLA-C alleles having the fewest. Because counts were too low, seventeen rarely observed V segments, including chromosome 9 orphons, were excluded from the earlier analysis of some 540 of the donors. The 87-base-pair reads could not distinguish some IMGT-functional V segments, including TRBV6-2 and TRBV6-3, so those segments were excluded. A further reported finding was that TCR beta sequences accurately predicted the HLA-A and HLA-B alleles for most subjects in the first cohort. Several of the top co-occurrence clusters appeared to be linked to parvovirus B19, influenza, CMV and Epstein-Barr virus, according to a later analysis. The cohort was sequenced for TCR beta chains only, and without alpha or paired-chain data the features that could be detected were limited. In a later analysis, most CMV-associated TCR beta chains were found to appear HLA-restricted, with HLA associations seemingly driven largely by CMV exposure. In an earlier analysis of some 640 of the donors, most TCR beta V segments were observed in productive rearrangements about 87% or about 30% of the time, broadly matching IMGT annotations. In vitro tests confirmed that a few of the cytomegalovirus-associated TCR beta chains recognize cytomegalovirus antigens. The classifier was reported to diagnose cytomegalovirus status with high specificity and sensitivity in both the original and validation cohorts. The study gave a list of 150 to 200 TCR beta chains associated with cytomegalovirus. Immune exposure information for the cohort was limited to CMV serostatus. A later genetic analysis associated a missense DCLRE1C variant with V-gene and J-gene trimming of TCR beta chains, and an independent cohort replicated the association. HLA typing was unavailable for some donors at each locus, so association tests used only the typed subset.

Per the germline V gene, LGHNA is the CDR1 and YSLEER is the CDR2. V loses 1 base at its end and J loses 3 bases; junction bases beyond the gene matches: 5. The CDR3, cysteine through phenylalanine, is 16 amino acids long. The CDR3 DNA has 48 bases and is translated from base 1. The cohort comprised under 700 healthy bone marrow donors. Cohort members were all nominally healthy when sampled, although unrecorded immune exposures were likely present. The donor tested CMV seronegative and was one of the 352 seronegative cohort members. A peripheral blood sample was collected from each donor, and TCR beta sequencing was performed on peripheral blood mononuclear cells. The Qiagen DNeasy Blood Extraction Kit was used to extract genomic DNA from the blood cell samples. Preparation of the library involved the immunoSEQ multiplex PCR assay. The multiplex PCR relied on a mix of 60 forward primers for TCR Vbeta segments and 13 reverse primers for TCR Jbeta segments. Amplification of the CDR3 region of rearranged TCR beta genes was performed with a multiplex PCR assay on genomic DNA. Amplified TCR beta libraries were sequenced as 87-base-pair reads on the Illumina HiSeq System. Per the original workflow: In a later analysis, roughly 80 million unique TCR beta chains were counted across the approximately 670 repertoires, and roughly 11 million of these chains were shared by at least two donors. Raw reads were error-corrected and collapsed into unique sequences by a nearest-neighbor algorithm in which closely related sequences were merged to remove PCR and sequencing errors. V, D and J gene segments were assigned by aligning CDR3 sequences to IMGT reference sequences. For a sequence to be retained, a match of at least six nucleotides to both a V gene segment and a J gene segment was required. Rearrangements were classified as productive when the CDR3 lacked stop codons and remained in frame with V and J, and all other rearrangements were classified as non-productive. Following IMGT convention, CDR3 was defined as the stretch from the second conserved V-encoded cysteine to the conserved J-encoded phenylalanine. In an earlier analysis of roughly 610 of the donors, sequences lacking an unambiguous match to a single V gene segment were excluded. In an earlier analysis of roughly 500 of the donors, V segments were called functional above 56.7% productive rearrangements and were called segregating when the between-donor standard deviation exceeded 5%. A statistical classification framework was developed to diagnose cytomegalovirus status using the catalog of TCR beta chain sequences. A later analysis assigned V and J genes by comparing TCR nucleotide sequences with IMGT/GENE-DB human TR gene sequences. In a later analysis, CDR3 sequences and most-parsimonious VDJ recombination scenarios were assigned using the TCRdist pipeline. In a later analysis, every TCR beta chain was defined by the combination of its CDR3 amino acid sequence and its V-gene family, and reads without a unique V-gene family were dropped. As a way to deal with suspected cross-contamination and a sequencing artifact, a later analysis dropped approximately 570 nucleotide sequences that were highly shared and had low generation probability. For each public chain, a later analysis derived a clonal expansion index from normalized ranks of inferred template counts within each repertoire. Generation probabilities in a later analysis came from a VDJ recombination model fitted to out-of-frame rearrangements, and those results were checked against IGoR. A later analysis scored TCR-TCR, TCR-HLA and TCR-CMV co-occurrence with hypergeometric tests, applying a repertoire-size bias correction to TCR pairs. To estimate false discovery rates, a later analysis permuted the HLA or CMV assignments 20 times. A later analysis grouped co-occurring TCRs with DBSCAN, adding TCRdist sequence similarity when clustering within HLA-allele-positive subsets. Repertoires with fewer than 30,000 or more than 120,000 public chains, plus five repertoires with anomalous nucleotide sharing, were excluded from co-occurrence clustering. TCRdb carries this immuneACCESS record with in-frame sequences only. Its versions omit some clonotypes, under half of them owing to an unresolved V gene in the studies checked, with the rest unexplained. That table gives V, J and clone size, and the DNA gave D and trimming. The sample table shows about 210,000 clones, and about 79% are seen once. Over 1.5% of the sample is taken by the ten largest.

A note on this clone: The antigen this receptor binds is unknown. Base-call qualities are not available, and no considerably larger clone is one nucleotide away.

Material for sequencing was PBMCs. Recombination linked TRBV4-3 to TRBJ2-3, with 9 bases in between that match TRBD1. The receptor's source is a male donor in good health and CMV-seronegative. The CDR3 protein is CASSQVDRGGTDTQYF. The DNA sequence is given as TGCGCCAGCAGCCAAGTGGACAGGGGAGGGACAGATACGCAGTATTTT.